This is a list of T cell receptor beta chains from one sample in a study of T cell responses to AZD1222 COVID-19 vaccine. Measured with immunoSEQ multiplex PCR; TCRdb has only the in-frame clones, and not every one. The data show approximately 100,000 clones, more than 75% seen once. Sequenced here: peripheral blood, sampled 28 days after the second AZD1222 dose. Receptor source: an adult who received the AZD1222 COVID-19 vaccine. Both conserved end residues are part of each CDR3.

TRBJ2-2	TRBV19	CASDGAQGNTGELFF
TRBJ1-5	TRBV29-1	CSAMVGWNQPQHF
TRBJ1-3	TRBV5-1	CASSPLSMAGNTIYF
TRBJ1-2	TRBV14	CASSPSGGNGYTF
TRBJ2-7	TRBV5-8	CASSLQGPYEQYF
TRBJ2-2	TRBV19	CASTGGGVTGELFF
TRBJ2-2	TRBV5-1	CASSLVVRDTGELFF
TRBJ2-3	TRBV24-1	CASSPGGFADTQYF
TRBJ1-2	TRBV6-6	CASVSSHFPYGYTF
TRBJ2-2	TRBV27	CASSLLVTGELFF
TRBJ1-2	TRBV19	CASSILSGTGGYGYTF
TRBJ2-5	TRBV7-8	CASSLGWGDRKETQYF
TRBJ1-2	TRBV19	CASSPQGAVSHGYTF
TRBJ2-1	TRBV19	CASSPGTSYEQFF
TRBJ2-3	TRBV5-1	CASSSDSATDTQYF
TRBJ1-2	TRBV5-5	CASSLSGARDGYTF
TRBJ2-7	TRBV30	CACSSGSSYEQYF
TRBJ1-2	TRBV27	CARVVRAGRSRGYTF
TRBJ1-1	TRBV7-2	CASSLVRRTNTEAFF
TRBJ2-2	TRBV7-2	CASRYTGELFF
TRBJ1-2	TRBV7-9	CASSLSSGGASYGYTF
TRBJ2-5	TRBV9	CASSVGRASGGETQYF
TRBJ2-1	TRBV20-1	CSARDSEQFF
TRBJ2-1	TRBV6-5	CASSYVILGVPAEQFF
TRBJ2-7	TRBV11-2	CASSRLKDGYEQYF
TRBJ1-5	TRBV27	CASSLSWVSNQPQHF
TRBJ1-6	TRBV27	CASSHPGSPLHF
TRBJ2-2	TRBV2	CASEKGPFNTGELFF
TRBJ1-1	TRBV5-1	CASSLRFAGSPNTEAFF
TRBJ1-2	TRBV4-1	CASSQTPSGYGYTF
TRBJ2-3	TRBV5-3	CARSPLGAGGPTQYF